The rows below give T cell receptor beta chains drawn from one sample of a study of graft-versus-host responses after intestinal transplantation. Measured with immunoSEQ multiplex PCR; TCRdb has only the in-frame clones, and not every one. The data contain some 19,000 clones, 35% to 40% of them singletons. Sequenced here: alloreactive CD4+ T cells from a mixed lymphocyte reaction culture, sampled before transplantation. These receptors all stem from a human patient who was an organ donor for intestinal transplantation. Each CDR3 is given with its conserved first and last residue. The D gene is left open where the match is weak. Clone size is not always given. Where it is, it says once, few, many or a class for expanded clones.

d_gene: -
j_gene: TRBJ2-6
abundance: -
v_gene: TRBV12-5
len: 14
CDR3nt: TGTGCTAGTGGTTTGGTTGAGGGGGCCAACGTCCTGACTTTC
CDR3aa: CASGLVEGANVLTF

d_gene: -
j_gene: TRBJ1-1
abundance: -
v_gene: TRBV28
len: 15
CDR3nt: TGTGCCAGCAGTTGGGAGACGGTGATGAACACTGAAGCTTTCTTT
CDR3aa: CASSWETVMNTEAFF

d_gene: TRBD2
j_gene: TRBJ2-7
abundance: medium-sized
v_gene: TRBV6-5
len: 15
CDR3nt: TGTGCCAGCAGTTACACTAGCGGGAGGGTCAACGAGCAGTACTTC
CDR3aa: CASSYTSGRVNEQYF

d_gene: TRBD1
j_gene: TRBJ2-3
abundance: few
v_gene: TRBV9
len: 15
CDR3nt: TGTGCCAGCAGCGTGACAGGGATCTCCACAGATACGCAGTATTTT
CDR3aa: CASSVTGISTDTQYF

d_gene: -
j_gene: TRBJ1-2
abundance: medium-sized
v_gene: TRBV10-3
len: 14
CDR3nt: TGTGCCATCAACCGACAGCCCACTAACTATGGCTACACCTTC
CDR3aa: CAINRQPTNYGYTF

d_gene: TRBD2
j_gene: TRBJ2-3
abundance: -
v_gene: TRBV28
len: 14
CDR3nt: TGTGCCAGCAGTTTATGGCGGGGGGCAGATACGCAGTATTTT
CDR3aa: CASSLWRGADTQYF

d_gene: -
j_gene: TRBJ2-1
abundance: few
v_gene: TRBV11-2
len: 16
CDR3nt: TGTGCCAGCAGCTTAGGCCGGACCTCTAGAGACAATGAGCAGTTCTTC
CDR3aa: CASSLGRTSRDNEQFF

d_gene: -
j_gene: TRBJ2-2
abundance: few
v_gene: TRBV7-2
len: 15
CDR3nt: TGTGCCAGCAGCCCCTCTAGGGGGTACACCGGGGAGCTGTTTTTT
CDR3aa: CASSPSRGYTGELFF

d_gene: TRBD1
j_gene: TRBJ1-1
abundance: -
v_gene: TRBV29-1
len: 13
CDR3nt: TGCAGCGGCCAGGGGGCTGGGGATACTGAAGCTTTCTTT
CDR3aa: CSGQGAGDTEAFF

d_gene: TRBD1
j_gene: TRBJ2-1
abundance: few
v_gene: TRBV5-1
len: 15
CDR3nt: TGCGCCAGTTCGACAGGGGGCGTTCTTATCTATGAGCAGTTCTTC
CDR3aa: CASSTGGVLIYEQFF

d_gene: -
j_gene: TRBJ2-5
abundance: -
v_gene: TRBV18
len: 14
CDR3nt: TGTGCCAGCTCACCCCGGGACGGCCAAGAGACCCAGTACTTC
CDR3aa: CASSPRDGQETQYF

d_gene: TRBD1
j_gene: TRBJ1-1
abundance: -
v_gene: TRBV28
len: 16
CDR3nt: TGTGCCAGCAGTATTAGACAGGGACCGGGGAACACTGAAGCTTTCTTT
CDR3aa: CASSIRQGPGNTEAFF

d_gene: TRBD1
j_gene: TRBJ1-3
abundance: medium-sized
v_gene: TRBV10-3
len: 17
CDR3nt: TGTGCCATCAGTGAGTCGTCAGGGGGTATATCTGGAAACACCATATATTTT
CDR3aa: CAISESSGGISGNTIYF

d_gene: TRBD2
j_gene: TRBJ2-5
abundance: -
v_gene: TRBV11-3
len: 15
CDR3nt: TGTGCCAGCAGCTTACTAGCGGGATTCCAAGAGACCCAGTACTTC
CDR3aa: CASSLLAGFQETQYF

d_gene: -
j_gene: TRBJ2-6
abundance: -
v_gene: TRBV6-4
len: 15
CDR3nt: TGTGCCAGCAGTCCGGAGGTGTCTGGGGCCAACGTCCTGACTTTC
CDR3aa: CASSPEVSGANVLTF

d_gene: -
j_gene: TRBJ2-7
abundance: few
v_gene: TRBV6-9
len: 16
CDR3nt: TGTGCCAGCAGTTACTCCCAGGGGTCCTTAGGCTACGAGCAGTACTTC
CDR3aa: CASSYSQGSLGYEQYF

d_gene: -
j_gene: TRBJ2-2
abundance: -
v_gene: TRBV25-1
len: 16
CDR3nt: TGTGCCAGCAGTGAGATATCGTCCCTAGGGACCGGGGAGCTGTTTTTT
CDR3aa: CASSEISSLGTGELFF

d_gene: TRBD1
j_gene: TRBJ1-2
abundance: few
v_gene: TRBV6-5
len: 14
CDR3nt: TGTGCCAGCAGTTACTCGGACAGGAGAAATGGCTACACCTTC
CDR3aa: CASSYSDRRNGYTF

d_gene: -
j_gene: TRBJ2-1
abundance: -
v_gene: TRBV6-5
len: 10
CDR3nt: TGTGCCAGCGAAAAGAATGAGCAGTTCTTC
CDR3aa: CASEKNEQFF

d_gene: TRBD2
j_gene: TRBJ2-3
abundance: -
v_gene: TRBV5-1
len: 16
CDR3nt: TGCGCCAGCAGCTTGGATACTAGCGGGAGGCCAGATACGCAGTATTTT
CDR3aa: CASSLDTSGRPDTQYF

d_gene: TRBD2
j_gene: TRBJ2-3
abundance: -
v_gene: TRBV10-2
len: 18
CDR3nt: TGCGCCAGCAGTGACCCTCCACTAGCGGGGAAAATCACAGATACGCAGTATTTT
CDR3aa: CASSDPPLAGKITDTQYF

d_gene: TRBD1
j_gene: TRBJ1-5
abundance: few
v_gene: TRBV6-5
len: 15
CDR3nt: TGTGCCAGCAGTCATTGGACAGGTTCGAATCAGCCCCAGCATTTT
CDR3aa: CASSHWTGSNQPQHF

d_gene: TRBD1
j_gene: TRBJ2-2
abundance: -
v_gene: TRBV14
len: 17
CDR3nt: TGTGCCAGCAGCCAACAACTGACAGGGTCGTACACCGGGGAGCTGTTTTTT
CDR3aa: CASSQQLTGSYTGELFF

d_gene: -
j_gene: TRBJ2-5
abundance: few
v_gene: TRBV6-6
len: 15
CDR3nt: TGTGCCAGCAGTCGGACTGCTACTTACCAAGAGACCCAGTACTTC
CDR3aa: CASSRTATYQETQYF

d_gene: TRBD1
j_gene: TRBJ1-2
abundance: -
v_gene: TRBV5-4
len: 13
CDR3nt: TGTGCCAGCAGCCATGGACAGGGAAGAGGCTACACCTTC
CDR3aa: CASSHGQGRGYTF

d_gene: -
j_gene: TRBJ1-1
abundance: -
v_gene: TRBV19
len: 11
CDR3nt: TGTGCCGCACGTGGATTCACTGAAGCTTTCTTT
CDR3aa: CAARGFTEAFF

d_gene: -
j_gene: TRBJ2-6
abundance: -
v_gene: TRBV29-1
len: 13
CDR3nt: TGCAGCGTAAGAGCCTCTGGGGCCAACGTCCTGACTTTC
CDR3aa: CSVRASGANVLTF

d_gene: -
j_gene: TRBJ1-1
abundance: -
v_gene: TRBV7-9
len: 13
CDR3nt: TGTGCCAGCAGCTTAGCATTGGAGACTGAAGCTTTCTTT
CDR3aa: CASSLALETEAFF

d_gene: -
j_gene: TRBJ2-7
abundance: once
v_gene: TRBV28
len: 14
CDR3nt: TGTGCCAGCAGTTTTTCGGCTAGCGCTCGAGGGCAGTACTTC
CDR3aa: CASSFSASARGQYF

d_gene: -
j_gene: TRBJ2-1
abundance: -
v_gene: TRBV5-1
len: 15
CDR3nt: TGCGCCAGCAGCCCTGGACCTGGCGGATACAATGAGCAGTTCTTC
CDR3aa: CASSPGPGGYNEQFF

d_gene: TRBD1
j_gene: TRBJ1-3
abundance: -
v_gene: TRBV6-5
len: 15
CDR3nt: TGTGCCAGCAGCCCCGACAGGGTAACAAGAAACACCATATATTTT
CDR3aa: CASSPDRVTRNTIYF

d_gene: -
j_gene: TRBJ2-3
abundance: few
v_gene: TRBV25-1
len: 14
CDR3nt: TGTGCCAGCAGGGCGGGGACTAGCACAGATACGCAGTATTTT
CDR3aa: CASRAGTSTDTQYF

d_gene: -
j_gene: TRBJ1-2
abundance: -
v_gene: TRBV21-1
len: 13
CDR3nt: TGTGCCAGCAGCAACCCCGTCAGTGAGGGCTACACCTTC
CDR3aa: CASSNPVSEGYTF

d_gene: TRBD1
j_gene: TRBJ1-2
abundance: many
v_gene: TRBV5-1
len: 13
CDR3nt: TGCGCCAGCAGCTCACAGGGGGCAGGGGGCTACACCTTC
CDR3aa: CASSSQGAGGYTF

d_gene: -
j_gene: TRBJ2-7
abundance: -
v_gene: TRBV6-6
len: 13
CDR3nt: TGTGCCAGCAAAACCTTCGGATCCTACGAGCAGTACTTC
CDR3aa: CASKTFGSYEQYF

d_gene: -
j_gene: TRBJ1-5
abundance: medium-sized
v_gene: TRBV15
len: 14
CDR3nt: TGTGCCACCAGCAGTCAGCACGTCGACAGTCCACGGCATTTT
CDR3aa: CATSSQHVDSPRHF

d_gene: TRBD1
j_gene: TRBJ1-4
abundance: -
v_gene: TRBV25-1
len: 15
CDR3nt: TGTGCCAGCAGTGAATGGGCCAGGGGGGACGAAAAACTGTTTTTT
CDR3aa: CASSEWARGDEKLFF

d_gene: -
j_gene: TRBJ1-2
abundance: -
v_gene: TRBV30
len: 13
CDR3nt: TGTGCCTGGGGAACCACTGGGGCGGGGGGCTACACCTTC
CDR3aa: CAWGTTGAGGYTF

d_gene: TRBD1
j_gene: TRBJ2-1
abundance: few
v_gene: TRBV7-2
len: 15
CDR3nt: TGTGCCAGCAGCTCCGCCAGGGGGCAATACAATGAGCAGTTCTTC
CDR3aa: CASSSARGQYNEQFF

d_gene: TRBD1
j_gene: TRBJ2-5
abundance: few
v_gene: TRBV5-4
len: 14
CDR3nt: TGTGCCAGCACCTACCCAGGGGGCATGGAGACCCAGTACTTC
CDR3aa: CASTYPGGMETQYF

d_gene: -
j_gene: TRBJ2-7
abundance: few
v_gene: TRBV6-9
len: 12
CDR3nt: TGTGCCAGCAGTTATAAGGGGCGCGAGCAGTACTTC
CDR3aa: CASSYKGREQYF

d_gene: TRBD2
j_gene: TRBJ2-3
abundance: -
v_gene: TRBV19
len: 14
CDR3nt: TGTGCCAGTAGTACTAGCGGGAGCACAGATACGCAGTATTTT
CDR3aa: CASSTSGSTDTQYF

d_gene: TRBD1
j_gene: TRBJ1-2
abundance: -
v_gene: TRBV10-3
len: 16
CDR3nt: TGTGCCATCAGTGAAGGGAGACAGGGGGCGCAGGGTGGCTACACCTTC
CDR3aa: CAISEGRQGAQGGYTF

d_gene: -
j_gene: TRBJ2-6
abundance: -
v_gene: TRBV19
len: 14
CDR3nt: TGTGCCAGTAGTATCCGGCCTGGGGCCAACGTCCTGACTTTC
CDR3aa: CASSIRPGANVLTF

d_gene: -
j_gene: TRBJ1-3
abundance: few
v_gene: TRBV15
len: 15
CDR3nt: TGTGCCACCAGCAGAGATAGGGGCCCTGGAAACACCATATATTTT
CDR3aa: CATSRDRGPGNTIYF

d_gene: -
j_gene: TRBJ2-1
abundance: few
v_gene: TRBV2
len: 15
CDR3nt: TGTGCCAGCAGTCAGTTTGGGGGCGCCGGCAATGAGCAGTTCTTC
CDR3aa: CASSQFGGAGNEQFF

d_gene: -
j_gene: TRBJ2-6
abundance: -
v_gene: TRBV5-1
len: 18
CDR3nt: TGCGCCAGCCGACATCTATCCGGTTCACAAAGTCGGGCCAACGTCCTGACTTTC
CDR3aa: CASRHLSGSQSRANVLTF

d_gene: TRBD1
j_gene: TRBJ1-1
abundance: few
v_gene: TRBV7-9
len: 15
CDR3nt: TGTGCCAGCAGCTTATGGGACAGGGAGGTCGCTGAAGCTTTCTTT
CDR3aa: CASSLWDREVAEAFF

d_gene: -
j_gene: TRBJ2-5
abundance: -
v_gene: TRBV5-4
len: 14
CDR3nt: TGTGCCAGCAGCTTGCAGGGGGGGGTAGAGACCCAGTACTTC
CDR3aa: CASSLQGGVETQYF

d_gene: TRBD1
j_gene: TRBJ1-3
abundance: -
v_gene: TRBV9
len: 16
CDR3nt: TGTGCCAGCAGCCCAGACAGGGCCTTCTCTGGAAACACCATATATTTT
CDR3aa: CASSPDRAFSGNTIYF

d_gene: -
j_gene: TRBJ2-3
abundance: -
v_gene: TRBV28
len: 14
CDR3nt: TGTGCCAGCAGAACTTCTGGGAGCACAGATACGCAGTATTTT
CDR3aa: CASRTSGSTDTQYF

d_gene: -
j_gene: TRBJ2-2
abundance: medium-sized
v_gene: TRBV10-3
len: 12
CDR3nt: TGTGCCACCCGGGGTCTTTCCGGGGAGCTGTTTTTT
CDR3aa: CATRGLSGELFF

d_gene: TRBD2
j_gene: TRBJ2-3
abundance: -
v_gene: TRBV7-8
len: 15
CDR3nt: TGTGCCAGCAGCTTAGGGACTAGCGGCACAGATACGCAGTATTTT
CDR3aa: CASSLGTSGTDTQYF

d_gene: TRBD2
j_gene: TRBJ2-1
abundance: -
v_gene: TRBV5-1
len: 16
CDR3nt: TGCGCCAGCAGCGTGACTAGCGGGACTACCTACAATGAGCAGTTCTTC
CDR3aa: CASSVTSGTTYNEQFF

d_gene: -
j_gene: TRBJ2-7
abundance: -
v_gene: TRBV7-9
len: 14
CDR3nt: TGTGCCAGCAGCTTGGGCGGGATCTCCTACGAGCAGTACTTC
CDR3aa: CASSLGGISYEQYF

d_gene: -
j_gene: TRBJ1-5
abundance: -
v_gene: TRBV19
len: 14
CDR3nt: TGTGCCAGTAGTATATCAGGAGGGAATCAGCCCCAGCATTTT
CDR3aa: CASSISGGNQPQHF